This T cell receptor beta chain derives from a study of blood T cell repertoires in COVID-19. The CDR3 totals 15 residues. Germline assignment: CDR1 MDHEN and CDR2 SYDVKM. Between the trimmed V and J ends, which lost 2 bases and 6 bases, there was a span of 16 bases. Produced via immunoSEQ multiplex PCR; TCRdb's table is partial and in-frame only. The sample includes 95,000 to 150,000 clones, 80% to 85% of them seen just once. Symptom resolution, clearance, or two negative PCRs marked the recovered donors of Cohort 3. This clone was seen a single time. The receptor was derived from a woman aged 25 to 39 who had recovered from COVID-19. The chain combines TRBV28 with TRBJ1-2, with a possible D match to TRBD1 (6 bases). The sequenced sample was PBMCs or T cells enriched from blood (not recorded which). CDR3 residues: CASSLPHRESHGYTF. The CDR3 nucleotides are TGTGCCAGCAGTTTACCCCACAGGGAGTCGCATGGCTACACCTTC.